This T cell receptor (beta chain) is drawn from a study of regulatory T cells in long-lasting Graves disease. Per the germline V gene, CDR1 is SGHRS and CDR2 is YFSETQ. This CDR3 has 16 residues. iRepertoire HTBI primers and Arm-PCR of CDR3 regions built TCR beta libraries. TCRdb passed the multiplex PCR reads through MiXCR, listing each CDR3 protein once. The sample includes around 450,000 distinct CDR3 sequences, 15% to 20% of them seen just once. With respect to this clonotype: Its antigen is currently unknown. One end of the junction does not line up with germline, which may come from a read error.

Time point meaning: newly diagnosed GD, antithyroid drugs for less than 3 months. PBMC-derived RNA was used for the TCR library. The authors drew 8.5 to 9.5 milliliters of peripheral blood into EDTA tubes. Study observations and caveats: Fewer public clonotypes were shared by new patients (966) than by persistent patients (approximately 2,700). Segments TRBV28, TRBJ1-2 and TRBJ2-5 showed preferential usage in persistent disease.

These data were also filed under a second study, of T cells in Graves' hyperthyroidism and ophthalmopathy. That report notes: By a 13 V-J model, ophthalmopathy was set apart from stable hyperthyroidism.

Sequencing used peripheral blood mononuclear cells (PBMCs), obtained at new diagnosis, from a patient treated with antithyroid drugs. The V gene is TRBV5-1, the J gene TRBJ2-1; 11 nucleotides agree with TRBD2. This sequence was found in a man aged 40-49 years with Graves disease. The CDR3 nucleotides are TGCGCTAGCAGCCCGGGACTAGCGGCGACCAGCAATGAGCAGTTCTTC. Translated: CASSPGLAATSNEQFF.